The 21 T cell receptor beta chains below were found in one sample sequenced in a study of T cells expressing NK-cell markers. TCRdb re-called the 5' RACE reads and catalogs CDR3 proteins one per entry, DNA excluded. The sample is made up of 450,000 to 600,000 distinct CDR3 sequences, and the top ten hold around 4% of it. Source material: blood T cells: a sorted CD56 or NKG2C T cell subset, CD4+ or CD8+ T cells, or bulk PBMC T cells (not recorded which). These receptors all stem from a man younger than 35 in good health.

This chain uses TRBV10-3 with TRBJ2-5; checking the TCRdb D call of TRBD2 is not possible without DNA. The CDR3 length is 16 residues. CDR1 is ENHRY and CDR2 is SYGVKD in the germline V gene. The chain's CDR3 is CAISEWSGSPQETQYF.

The chain links TRBV24-1 to TRBJ1-2; TCRdb's D gene call, TRBD1, goes unchecked for lack of DNA. This CDR3 comprises 14 residues. Germline assignment: CDR1 KGHDR and CDR2 SFDVKD. The CDR3 is CATLKGQGGRCYTF.

CDR3 protein: CASSVECWDRLNSNQPQHF. The chain employs TRBV9 and TRBJ1-5; TCRdb's assignment of TRBD1 cannot be checked, as there is no DNA. CDR1 SGDLS and CDR2 YYNGEE come from the germline V gene. The CDR3 extends over 19 amino acids.

V gene TRBV30 combines with J gene TRBJ2-1. The CDR3 contains 13 residues. CDR1 and CDR2 (germline): GTSNPN, SVGIG (reference sequence). CDR3 amino acids: CAWSGLGIDEQFF.

The rearrangement joins TRBV7-6 to TRBJ1-1; TCRdb selects TRBD1, and the lack of DNA leaves this call unchecked. The CDR3 is 15 residues long. Germline loops: CDR1 SGHVS, CDR2 FNYEAQ. CDR3 loop: CASSFRQLMNTEAFF.

The chain has TRBV5-1 and TRBJ1-1. The CDR3 has 12 residues. Germline lookup yields CDR1 SGHRS and CDR2 YFSETQ. The CDR3 loop reads CASSLSNTEAFF.

The chain couples TRBV7-9 to TRBJ1-6; TCRdb's D call, TRBD1, is unchecked because there is no DNA. CDR1 is SEHNR, CDR2 FQNEAQ, per germline (reference sequence). This CDR3 contains 16 residues. This chain's CDR3 is CASSFSGTATYSPLHF.

The rearrangement uses TRBV27 and TRBJ2-2; TCRdb calls TRBD2, which cannot be checked without DNA. The germline gives CDR1 MNHEY, CDR2 SMNVEV (reference sequence). The CDR3 sequence is 19 residues long. CDR3 sequence: CASSRRASGRYANTGELFF.

The rearrangement uses TRBV6-2 or TRBV6-3 and TRBJ2-2; TCRdb's assignment of TRBD1 cannot be checked, as there is no DNA. The V gene's germline CDR1 is MNHEY and CDR2 SVGEGT. The CDR3 is made up of 14 amino acids. The CDR3 spells CATCGSVNTGELFF.

The gene calls are TRBV12-3 or TRBV12-4 and TRBJ2-3; TCRdb picks TRBD1, but there is no DNA to check that call. The CDR3 runs to 16 residues. This chain's CDR3 is CASSWRGQGLTDTQYF.

The gene calls are TRBV4-2 and TRBJ2-2; there is no DNA to check the TCRdb D call of TRBD1. The CDR3 sequence is 19 residues long. The germline V gene has CDR1 LGHNA and CDR2 YNFKEQ. CDR3 sequence: CASSHRSPHRGPNTGELSF.

This sequence joins TRBV7-6 and TRBJ1-2; TCRdb lists TRBD1, though no DNA is available to test this call. CDR1 and CDR2 from the germline V gene are SGHVS and FNYEAQ. The CDR3 has 13 amino acids. CDR3 loop: CASSYRDRDGYTF.

The rearrangement links TRBV19 to TRBJ2-1; TCRdb selects TRBD2, and the lack of DNA leaves this call unchecked. CDR1 is LNHDA, CDR2 SQIVND, per germline (reference sequence). CDR3 length: 15 residues. CDR3 region: CASSPLAGGLHEQFF.

The genes are TRBV10-3 and TRBJ1-2; TCRdb picks TRBD1, but there is no DNA to check that call. The CDR3 has 12 residues. Germline loops: CDR1 ENHRY, CDR2 SYGVKD. The CDR3 is CATNFGGDGYTF.

This chain uses TRBV24-1 with TRBJ2-2. The germline V gene has CDR1 KGHDR and CDR2 SFDVKD. CDR3 length: 14 residues. The chain's CDR3 is CATSSWVETGELFF.

This chain links TRBV11-2 with TRBJ2-7; TCRdb returns TRBD2, unconfirmable since there is no DNA. This CDR3 is built from 14 residues. The germline V gene encodes CDR1 SGHAT and CDR2 FQNNGV. The CDR3 loop is CASSTSGSKYEQYF.

This chain joins TRBV7-9 and TRBJ2-7. CDR3 length: 15 residues. CDR1 is SEHNR and CDR2 is FQNEAQ in the germline V gene (reference sequence). CDR3 protein: CASSQVGRLSYEQYF.

The gene calls are TRBV12-3 or TRBV12-4 and TRBJ1-4; TCRdb lists TRBD1, though no DNA is available to test this call. The CDR3 runs 14 residues. The CDR3 here is CASSKGQLNEKLFF.

The chain links TRBV6-1 to TRBJ1-1; absent DNA, TCRdb's TRBD1 call cannot be checked. The CDR3 consists of 16 residues. Germline V gene lookup returns CDR1 MNHNS and CDR2 SASEGT. CDR3 in amino acids: CASSDPGAPPIAGAFF.

The chain couples TRBV3-1 to TRBJ2-4; no DNA is available, so the TRBD1 call from TCRdb remains unchecked. CDR3 size: 14 residues. Germline V gives CDR1 LGHDT, CDR2 YNNKEL (reference sequence). CDR3 region: CASSRKTGLDIQYF.

The chain couples TRBV7-2 to TRBJ2-5. The CDR3 runs 17 residues. Looked up from germline, CDR1 is SGHTA and CDR2 is FQGNSA. The CDR3: CASSFQAFGGYQETQYF.